This T cell receptor beta chain was sequenced in a study of human T cells and chemical hapten exposure. Individual cDNA molecules in this library carried unique molecular identifiers. In the original processing: The median was about 100,000 TCRs per sample, ranging roughly 20,000 to 690,600. TCRdb called the 5' RACE reads again in MiXCR, with one record for every CDR3 protein. The V and J calls, along with clone size, are taken from TCRdb and not from the paper's own processing. The repertoire holds around 140,000 distinct CDR3 sequences, with 3.5% to 5% as singletons. Study-level findings and limits: No shift was seen in TCRs above 1 in 1000 frequency with DPC sensitization.

The CDR3 loop spans 14 amino acids. Trimming removed 5 bases from V and 4 bases from J; junction bases left unmatched: 6. The V gene's germline CDR1 is PRHDT and CDR2 FYEKMQ (reference sequence). Unfractionated whole blood yielded the extracted total RNA. Many counts were recorded for this clonotype. Its antigen is not identified. This clonotype was sampled from a female donor in good health. The chain carries TRBV13 and TRBJ2-3, with TRBD2 matching 7 bases. The DNA for the CDR3 is TGTGCCAGCAGCCTGGGAGGGATAGCAGATACGCAGTATTTT. This gives the protein CASSLGGIADTQYF.